Listed here are 28 T cell receptor beta chains from one sample, sequenced in a study of PD-1 blockade in classical Hodgkin lymphoma. Every single patient, without exception, relapsed after autologous stem cell transplantation, and brentuximab vedotin exposure varied. Sequencing used immunoSEQ multiplex PCR; TCRdb keeps in-frame clones, though not all of them. The data show about 94,000 clones, roughly 87% seen once. Sequences were derived from peripheral blood mononuclear cells (PBMCs), sampled before the second cycle of nivolumab. These receptors came from a human donor with classical Hodgkin lymphoma.

The rearrangement joins TRBV19 to TRBJ2-1; 11 bases match TRBD2. CDR1 and CDR2 (germline): LNHDA, SQIVND (reference sequence). This CDR3 region has 17 residues. Trimming took 5 bases from V and 7 from J; bases not matched to a gene: 13. DNA of the CDR3: TGTGCCAGTAGTCCTAGGGGCTTAGCGGGGGGGGTGAATGAGCAGTTCTTC. Its translation is CASSPRGLAGGVNEQFF.

The V and J genes are TRBV5-1 and TRBJ2-1; D unresolved. In germline, CDR1 is SGHRS, CDR2 YFSETQ. V shed 5 bases and J shed 8 bases, with 14 bases lying between them. This CDR3 has 13 residues. CDR3 nucleotides: TGCGCCAGCAGTCGGTCGTTTTCAGATGAGCAGTTCTTC. Protein: CASSRSFSDEQFF.

In this sample, this clone turned up once. The rearrangement joins TRBV5-1 to TRBJ2-5; 7 nucleotides line up with TRBD2. The CDR3 is 15 amino acids. V was clipped by 4 bases and J by 2 bases; unmatched bases: 8. CDR1 is SGHRS, CDR2 YFSETQ, per germline. CDR3 in DNA: TGCGCCAGCAGCATTAGCGGGCGCCTTCAAGAGACCCAGTACTTC. Translating it yields CASSISGRLQETQYF.

The genes are TRBV4-1 and TRBJ2-7; 7 bases align to TRBD2. The germline V gene has CDR1 MGHRA and CDR2 YSYEKL. V shed 7 bases, J shed 6 bases, and the junction held 9 bases outside the gene matches. CDR3 length: 13 amino acids. CDR3 in DNA: TGCGCCAGCAAAAAAGGCGGGAGTTCCGAGCAGTACTTC. Protein product: CASKKGGSSEQYF.

The chain couples TRBV2 to TRBJ2-3; possible D gene TRBD2, 5 bases. The CDR3 spans 14 residues. V lost 4 bases and J 2 bases, leaving 10 bases between the germline ends. Germline V gene sequence: CDR1 SNHLY, CDR2 FYNNEI. CDR3 protein: CASSGTRTTDTQYF. The CDR3 bases are TGTGCCAGCAGTGGTACTAGGACCACAGATACGCAGTATTTT.

This sequence joins TRBV6-6 and TRBJ1-5; perhaps TRBD1 as D (6 bases). The germline V and J ends were trimmed by 6 bases and 7 bases, with 13 bases remaining between them. The germline CDR1 and CDR2 sequences are MNHNY and SVGAGI (reference sequence). The CDR3 is 13 residues long. This chain's CDR3 is CASRPSGQQPQHF. CDR3 sequence (DNA): TGTGCCAGCAGGCCGAGCGGACAGCAGCCCCAGCATTTT.

This chain joins TRBV29-1 and TRBJ1-2; D is ambiguous. Trimming removed 0 bases at V and 4 bases at J, with 6 bases between. The CDR3 extends over 12 amino acids. Germline CDR1 and CDR2: SQVTM and ANQGSEA. The CDR3 region is CSVEDTGYGYTF. As DNA, the CDR3 is TGCAGCGTTGAAGATACGGGCTATGGCTACACCTTC.

The chain couples TRBV4-2 to TRBJ2-1, with 8 bases matching TRBD2. CDR1 is LGHNA, CDR2 YNFKEQ, per germline. V lost 8 bases to trimming and J lost 0 bases; unmatched junction nucleotides: 6. The CDR3 length is 15 residues. CDR3 bases: TGTGCCAGCCGACTGAGCGGGGGCTCCTACAATGAGCAGTTCTTC. The encoded protein is CASRLSGGSYNEQFF.

The chain recombines TRBV10-3 with TRBJ2-3, with D possibly matching TRBD1 (6 bases). The CDR3 covers 13 residues. The V end was cut by 8 bases, the J end by 1 base, with 10 bases between. The germline V gene encodes CDR1 ENHRY and CDR2 SYGVKD. The CDR3 protein is CAIGRGGTDTQYF. CDR3 nucleotides: TGTGCCATCGGCAGGGGAGGCACAGATACGCAGTATTTT.

The chain employs TRBV19 and TRBJ1-5, with 9 bases identical to TRBD1. The CDR3 loop spans 17 amino acids. Germline V CDR1 and CDR2: LNHDA, SQIVND (reference sequence). V trimming: 0 bases; J trimming: 5 bases; junction bases outside the gene matches: 8. CDR3 loop: CASSIDPGTGRDQPQHF. The DNA of the CDR3 is TGTGCCAGTAGTATAGACCCCGGGACAGGGAGGGATCAGCCCCAGCATTTT.

This clone is a singleton in its sample. The gene calls are TRBV27 and TRBJ2-1; 7 bases match TRBD2. The CDR3 loop spans 16 amino acids. Germline-derived CDR1 and CDR2 are MNHEY and SMNVEV (reference sequence). The ends lost 3 bases at V and 6 bases at J; junction bases unmatched: 11. CDR3 region: CASSFFWEGQGNEQFF. CDR3 DNA: TGTGCCAGCAGTTTTTTCTGGGAGGGCCAAGGCAATGAGCAGTTCTTC.

The DNA of the CDR3 is TGTGCCAGCAGCGTAGAAGACACTGAAGCTTTCTTT. This codes for CASSVEDTEAFF. This chain links TRBV9 with TRBJ1-1, with D hard to call. The V end was cut by 0 bases, the J end by 3 bases, with 3 bases between. The CDR3 sequence is 12 residues long. Germline V lookup: CDR1 SGDLS, CDR2 YYNGEE.

This chain joins TRBV7-9 and TRBJ2-1, with TRBD1 matching over 8 bases. CDR3 length: 15 amino acids. V was pared by 3 bases and J by 1 base, with 2 bases of the junction left unmatched. The V gene's germline CDR1 is SEHNR and CDR2 FQNEAQ (reference sequence). The CDR3 here is CASSFWTGSYNEQFF. DNA of the CDR3: TGTGCCAGCAGCTTTTGGACAGGGTCCTACAATGAGCAGTTCTTC.

This clone was seen a few times. The chain is built from TRBV27 and TRBJ2-7; the D call may be TRBD1 or TRBD2 (5 bases each). With 1 base removed from V and 4 bases from J, the gap between germline ends came to 11 bases. Germline V gene sequence: CDR1 MNHEY, CDR2 SMNVEV (reference sequence). This CDR3 is built from 14 residues. Written as DNA, the CDR3 is TGTGCCAGCAGTTTATTCCGGGGCCCGTACGAGCAGTACTTC. Translation gives CASSLFRGPYEQYF.

This rearrangement joins TRBV10-3 to TRBJ1-4, with a tentative D call TRBD1 (5 bases). The CDR3 is made up of 15 amino acids. Trimming removed 4 bases at V and 7 bases at J, with 16 bases between. The V gene's germline CDR1 is ENHRY and CDR2 SYGVKD. The CDR3 protein is CAISASGPAGEKLFF. DNA for the CDR3: TGTGCCATCAGTGCCTCAGGGCCGGCCGGTGAAAAACTGTTTTTT.

The V call is TRBV27, the J call TRBJ1-1; TRBD1 aligns across 7 bases. With V trimmed by 8 bases and J by 5 bases, 5 bases remained unmatched. Germline V gene data show CDR1 as MNHEY and CDR2 as SMNVEV (reference sequence). There are 12 residues in the CDR3. CDR3 sequence (DNA): TGTGCCAGCCTGACAGGGTTGACTGAAGCTTTCTTT. This sequence encodes CASLTGLTEAFF.

The CDR3 DNA reads TGTGCCAGCTCCCAAGCCCGGGGGATCTACGAGCAGTACTTC. Protein: CASSQARGIYEQYF. This sequence joins TRBV18 and TRBJ2-7; D might be TRBD2 (6 bases). V was shortened by 6 bases and J by 3 bases, with 15 bases between the two germline ends. In germline, CDR1 is KGHSH, CDR2 LQKENI. This CDR3 is 14 amino acids long.

The chain's CDR3 is CSSGGPYEQYF. The CDR3 nucleotides are TGCAGTTCGGGGGGGCCCTACGAGCAGTACTTC. The V call is TRBV20-1, the J call TRBJ2-7; 8 bases line up with TRBD2. With V trimmed by 8 bases and J by 2 bases, 2 bases remained unmatched. This CDR3 is built from 11 residues. CDR1 is DFQATT and CDR2 is SNEGSKA in the germline V gene (reference sequence).

The chain joins TRBV7-9 to TRBJ2-1, with D uncertain. The V gene's germline CDR1 is SEHNR and CDR2 FQNEAQ (reference sequence). This CDR3 comprises 16 residues. V dropped 5 bases and J dropped 2 bases, with 16 bases sitting between them. The CDR3 region is CASSPGRSLPYNEQFF. The CDR3 nucleotides are TGTGCCAGCAGCCCCGGACGTTCCCTTCCCTACAATGAGCAGTTCTTC.

This sequence joins TRBV5-6 and TRBJ1-1; D gene unclear. The CDR3 consists of 12 residues. V lost 5 bases to trimming and J lost 1 base, with 6 bases between them. CDR1 is SGHDT and CDR2 is YYEEEE in the germline V gene. This chain's CDR3 is CASRVGNTEAFF. CDR3 nucleotides: TGTGCCAGCAGGGTCGGGAACACTGAAGCTTTCTTT.

This sequence joins TRBV9 and TRBJ1-1, with D unresolved. Trimming took off 2 bases at V and 4 bases at J, with 12 bases between the two ends. Germline values: CDR1 SGDLS, CDR2 YYNGEE. The CDR3 has 14 amino acids. The CDR3 sequence is CASSVGFSLTEAFF. In DNA form, the CDR3 reads TGTGCCAGCAGCGTGGGATTTTCTCTCACTGAAGCTTTCTTT.

The chain recombines TRBV27 with TRBJ2-2; tentatively, D is TRBD2 (6 bases). Germline loops: CDR1 MNHEY, CDR2 SMNVEV (reference sequence). This CDR3 contains 13 residues. V lost 5 bases, J lost 5 bases, and 9 bases lay in between. Here the CDR3 reads CASSRGRTGELFF. The CDR3 DNA sequence: TGTGCCAGCAGTCGGGGGAGGACCGGGGAGCTGTTTTTT.

This clone was picked up a small number of times. The chain combines TRBV15 with TRBJ1-6; D remains unclear. The V end was cut by 5 bases, the J end by 7 bases, with 12 bases between. The germline V gene has CDR1 LNHNV and CDR2 YYDKDF (reference sequence). CDR3 length: 14 amino acids. The DNA of the CDR3 is TGTGCCACCAGCCCGGGGTATGGGAATTCACCCCTCCACTTT. Its translation: CATSPGYGNSPLHF.

This clone was counted between two and nine times. J is TRBJ1-1 and V is TRBV27; D unresolved. CDR3 size: 12 residues. V shed 5 bases and J shed 9 bases, with 13 bases lying between them. Germline V gene data show CDR1 as MNHEY and CDR2 as SMNVEV (reference sequence). CDR3 residues: CASSRSSLQAFF. The CDR3 bases are TGTGCCAGCAGTCGAAGTAGCCTGCAAGCTTTCTTT.

In this sample, this clone turned up once. The V gene is TRBV20-1, the J gene TRBJ2-7; no firm D call. V dropped 2 bases and J dropped 3 bases, with 5 bases sitting between them. Germline V gives CDR1 DFQATT, CDR2 SNEGSKA (reference sequence). CDR3 length: 11 amino acids. The CDR3 reads CSARSSYEQYF. The CDR3 DNA sequence: TGCAGTGCTAGATCTAGCTACGAGCAGTACTTC.

V is TRBV7-8 and J is TRBJ1-4, with 9 bases identical to TRBD1. V gave up 5 bases and J gave up 7 bases; unmatched junction bases: 5. Germline V gene lookup returns CDR1 SGHVS and CDR2 FQNEAQ. The CDR3 runs to 14 residues. CDR3 protein: CASSPGTGTEKLFF. CDR3 sequence (DNA): TGTGCCAGCAGCCCAGGGACAGGGACTGAAAAACTGTTTTTT.

The chain recombines TRBV9 with TRBJ1-4; D is possibly TRBD1 (6 bases). The V end lost 4 bases, the J end lost 5 bases, and 15 bases lay between the germline ends. From germline, CDR1 is SGDLS and CDR2 YYNGEE. This CDR3 contains 15 residues. The CDR3 DNA follows: TGTGCCAGCAGCCCCCGGGGGGCCCAAAATGAAAAACTGTTTTTT. It is translated as CASSPRGAQNEKLFF.

The chain is built from TRBV2 and TRBJ2-2; D is perhaps TRBD1 or TRBD2 (5 bases each). CDR1 SNHLY and CDR2 FYNNEI come from the germline V gene. CDR3 size: 15 residues. The V end was cut by 7 bases, the J end by 3 bases, with 15 bases between. In nucleotides, the CDR3 is TGTGCCAGCAAGTGGTGGGGGTCGGACACCGGGGAGCTGTTTTTT. Protein: CASKWWGSDTGELFF.